What follows are 27 T cell receptor beta chains derived from one specimen sequenced in a study of Tregs in tolerant kidney transplant recipients. The repertoire was sequenced with immunoSEQ multiplex PCR; TCRdb's copy has only in-frame clones and lacks some. The sample carries some 100,000 clones, roughly nine tenths recorded once. What was sequenced was CD4+ T cells from blood. The receptor set was obtained from a human donor in good health.

The rearrangement links TRBV11-2 to TRBJ2-3, with 11 bases fitting TRBD2. Per the germline V gene, CDR1 is SGHAT and CDR2 is FQNNGV. V shed 4 bases, J shed 1 base, and the junction held 4 bases outside the gene matches. The length of the CDR3 is 16 residues. The CDR3 protein is CASSSSGLAGTDTQYF. The CDR3 DNA sequence: TGTGCCAGCAGCTCCTCGGGACTAGCGGGCACAGATACGCAGTATTTT.

This chain uses TRBV11-2 with TRBJ1-2, with D possibly matching TRBD1 (6 bases). V lost 1 base, J lost 4 bases, and 13 bases lay in between. In germline, CDR1 is SGHAT, CDR2 FQNNGV. The CDR3 extends over 15 amino acids. The CDR3 spells CASSLVGTGSYGYTF. CDR3 DNA sequence: TGTGCCAGCAGCTTAGTGGGCACAGGGTCCTATGGCTACACCTTC.

The rearrangement joins TRBV11-2 to TRBJ1-2, with D unresolved. Germline V gene sequence: CDR1 SGHAT, CDR2 FQNNGV. Trimming removed 2 bases at V and 0 bases at J, with 7 bases between. This CDR3 has 14 residues. CDR3 nucleotide sequence: TGTGCCAGCAGCTTACTTCGAGCTAACTATGGCTACACCTTC. It codes for CASSLLRANYGYTF.

The genes are TRBV5-1 and TRBJ2-5, with TRBD1 matching 7 bases. The CDR3 is made up of 17 amino acids. Germline loops: CDR1 SGHRS, CDR2 YFSETQ. The V gene end was trimmed by 4 bases and the J gene end by 0 bases; junction bases not matched to a gene: 12. Here the CDR3 DNA reads TGCGCCAGCAGCCCCGGACAGGCCACGTCGTACCAAGAGACCCAGTACTTC. The encoded protein is CASSPGQATSYQETQYF. Looking up the rest from reference TRBV5-1 and TRBJ2-5 gives the full variable domain: KAGVTQTPRYLIKTRGQQVTLSCSPISGHRSVSWYQQTPGQGLQFLFEYFSETQRNKGNFPGRFSGRQFSNSRSEMNVSTLELGDSALYLCASSPGQATSYQETQYFGPGTRLLVL.

The chain carries TRBV5-1 and TRBJ2-7; tentative D call: TRBD1 (6 bases). The CDR3 runs 13 residues. The V gene lost 1 base and the J gene lost 6 bases, with 11 bases spanning the gap. CDR1 is SGHRS, CDR2 YFSETQ, per germline. CDR3 bases: TGCGCCAGCAGCTTGTGGACAGTCGGCGAGCAGTACTTC. Translation gives CASSLWTVGEQYF. Full variable domain (remainder filled in from reference TRBV5-1 and TRBJ2-7): KAGVTQTPRYLIKTRGQQVTLSCSPISGHRSVSWYQQTPGQGLQFLFEYFSETQRNKGNFPGRFSGRQFSNSRSEMNVSTLELGDSALYLCASSLWTVGEQYFGPGTRLTVT.

V gene TRBV7-3 combines with J gene TRBJ2-1, with 8 bases fitting TRBD1. Per the germline V gene, CDR1 is SGHTA and CDR2 is FQGTGA. J was trimmed by 10 bases and V by 5 bases; bases with no gene match: 22. The CDR3 is 18 amino acids. The chain's CDR3 is CASSLSRVSGQVFGEQFF. Here the CDR3 DNA reads TGTGCCAGCAGCCTTAGTCGTGTCTCGGGACAGGTGTTTGGAGAGCAGTTCTTC.

The rearrangement uses TRBV19 and TRBJ1-2; possibly TRBD1 for D (6 bases). V was shortened by 2 bases and J by 6 bases, with 16 bases between the two germline ends. This CDR3 spans 15 amino acids. Per the germline V gene, CDR1 is LNHDA and CDR2 is SQIVND (reference sequence). Here the CDR3 reads CASSILTGGNHGYTF. Here the CDR3 DNA reads TGTGCCAGTAGTATACTGACAGGCGGTAATCATGGCTACACCTTC.

J is TRBJ2-5 and V is TRBV5-1, with TRBD1 as a possible D gene (5 bases). Germline V gene lookup returns CDR1 SGHRS and CDR2 YFSETQ. Trimming stripped 1 base from V and 2 bases from J, with 12 bases between. The CDR3 is 15 amino acids. CDR3 nucleotide sequence: TGCGCCAGCAGCTTGCTCACAGGAGTTCAAGAGACCCAGTACTTC. This gives the protein CASSLLTGVQETQYF.

This chain connects TRBV10-1 to TRBJ2-1; D is uncertain. Germline CDR1 and CDR2: WNHNN and SYGVQD (reference sequence). CDR3 size: 16 residues. Trimming pared 4 bases from V and 1 base from J, leaving 14 bases between. The CDR3 here is CASSGLRPSSYNEQFF. CDR3 DNA: TGCGCCAGCAGTGGCTTGCGCCCCTCATCCTACAATGAGCAGTTCTTC.

The rearrangement joins TRBV30 to TRBJ2-3, with 11 bases identical to TRBD2. This CDR3 contains 15 residues. CDR1 and CDR2 from the germline V gene are GTSNPN and SVGIG (reference sequence). V gave up 8 bases and J gave up 4 bases; unmatched junction bases: 11. The CDR3 loop is CAGAPGLAVSDTQYF. The CDR3 DNA reads TGTGCCGGGGCACCGGGACTAGCGGTGTCAGATACGCAGTATTTT.

V and J are TRBV5-4 and TRBJ2-4, with TRBD2 identical over 14 bases. The CDR3 runs to 15 residues. The V and J ends lost 4 bases and 9 bases, in that order; junction bases with no gene match: 6. Germline CDR1 is SGHNT and CDR2 is YYREEE (reference sequence). CDR3 in amino acids: CASSKGLAGDGIQYF. CDR3 nucleotide sequence: TGTGCCAGCAGCAAGGGACTAGCGGGAGACGGCATTCAGTACTTC.

The DNA of the CDR3 is TGTGCCAGCAGCGTCTCCGGGACAGGGGGAGAGACCCAGTACTTC. Protein sequence: CASSVSGTGGETQYF. This chain links TRBV9 with TRBJ2-5; 11 nucleotides match TRBD1. This CDR3 contains 15 residues. With 2 bases clipped from V and 4 bases from J, the junction kept 4 bases outside the gene matches. Germline V lookup: CDR1 SGDLS, CDR2 YYNGEE.

This chain connects TRBV10-3 to TRBJ2-3; 10 nucleotides line up with TRBD1. Germline CDR1 ENHRY, CDR2 SYGVKD. J gave up 1 base and V 2 bases, and 6 bases lay outside the gene matches. CDR3 size: 17 residues. CDR3 coding DNA: TGTGCCATCAGTGAGGGACAGGGGGTTTCTGGCACAGATACGCAGTATTTT. Protein: CAISEGQGVSGTDTQYF.

This chain connects TRBV7-5 to TRBJ2-7; TRBD1, the table's D call, was not compared with the DNA. TRBV7-5 is listed as a pseudogene. The CDR3 consists of 15 residues. The CDR3 region has the DNA TGTGCCAGAAGCTTGAATTGGACAGGGGGCTACGAGCAGTACTTC. It translates to CARSLNWTGGYEQYF.

This clone has just one count. The chain carries TRBV5-5 and TRBJ1-1; no definite D call. The CDR3 consists of 14 residues. V lost 0 bases, J lost 1 base, and 7 bases lay in between. Looked up from germline, CDR1 is SGHKS and CDR2 is YYEKEE (reference sequence). The CDR3: CASSLGVRNTEAFF. CDR3 DNA: TGTGCCAGCAGCTTGGGTGTGAGGAACACTGAAGCTTTCTTT.

The rearrangement uses TRBV14 and TRBJ2-1, with TRBD1 as a possible D gene (6 bases). CDR1 is SGHDN, CDR2 FVKESK, per germline. There are 15 residues in the CDR3. V was pared by 4 bases and J by 1 base, with 11 bases between. The CDR3 DNA is TGTGCCAGCAGCCGGCCAGGGGCGTCCTACAATGAGCAGTTCTTC. Protein product: CASSRPGASYNEQFF.

This chain connects TRBV6-5 to TRBJ2-6; maybe TRBD1 (6 bases). The CDR3 runs 15 residues. Germline V CDR1 and CDR2: MNHEY, SVGAGI. V lost 6 bases, J lost 0 bases, and 9 bases lay in between. The CDR3 region has the DNA TGTGCCAGCAGCCAGGGGACCTCTGGGGCCAACGTCCTGACTTTC. It codes for CASSQGTSGANVLTF.

V usage is TRBV10-3 and J usage is TRBJ1-1; 7 bases align to TRBD1. Per the germline V gene, CDR1 is ENHRY and CDR2 is SYGVKD. CDR3 length: 18 residues. The V gene end was trimmed by 3 bases and the J gene end by 7 bases; junction bases not matched to a gene: 20. The DNA for the CDR3 is TGTGCCATCAGTGACCCTCATTTGATTCGGACAGGAGTAGATGAAGCTTTCTTT. Amino acid sequence: CAISDPHLIRTGVDEAFF.

The V and J genes are TRBV12-1 and TRBJ2-7. TRBV12-1 is noted as a pseudogene. The CDR3 is made up of 14 amino acids. The CDR3 DNA is TGTGCCAGCAGCTCCCGGGGCCGACCCTACGAGCAGTACTTC. Amino acid sequence: CASSSRGRPYEQYF.

The rearrangement uses TRBV27 and TRBJ1-3, with no clear D. CDR3 length: 13 amino acids. The germline V and J ends were trimmed by 5 bases and 2 bases, with 7 bases remaining between them. The germline V gene has CDR1 MNHEY and CDR2 SMNVEV (reference sequence). The CDR3 sequence: CASSRLTGNTIYF. The DNA of the CDR3 is TGTGCCAGCAGTCGTCTTACTGGAAACACCATATATTTT.

The CDR3 DNA sequence: TGTGCCAGCAGAATCGACGTAACTGAAGCTTTCTTT. It yields the protein CASRIDVTEAFF. The chain is built from TRBV28 and TRBJ1-1; D call uncertain. This CDR3 has 12 amino acids. Trimming shortened V by 6 bases and J by 5 bases, and 10 bases separated the two germline ends. Germline lookup yields CDR1 MDHEN and CDR2 SYDVKM.

The rearrangement uses TRBV7-9 and TRBJ2-2; maybe TRBD2 (6 bases). Trimming cost V 1 base and J 5 bases, with 17 bases left between them. This CDR3 is 17 amino acids long. CDR1 and CDR2 from the germline V gene are SEHNR and FQNEAQ (reference sequence). The CDR3 protein is CASSLVPGDIRTGELFF. In DNA, the CDR3 is TGTGCCAGCAGCTTAGTCCCGGGAGATATTAGGACCGGGGAGCTGTTTTTT.

Only one count was recorded for this clone. The rearrangement joins TRBV18 to TRBJ2-3, with D perhaps TRBD2 (6 bases). The CDR3 runs to 16 residues. Germline V gives CDR1 KGHSH, CDR2 LQKENI. V lost 0 bases to trimming and J lost 3 bases, with 13 bases between them. The CDR3 bases are TGTGCCAGCTCACCACCGGGACTTCGCGGGACAGATACGCAGTATTTT. This sequence encodes CASSPPGLRGTDTQYF.

The V call is TRBV5-1, the J call TRBJ1-2; perhaps TRBD1 as D (5 bases). The CDR3 is 15 residues long. Trimming shortened V by 2 bases and J by 4 bases, and 15 bases separated the two germline ends. Germline V gene sequence: CDR1 SGHRS, CDR2 YFSETQ. The CDR3 DNA is TGCGCCAGCAGCTTTGACAGTCCACCCGGCTATGGCTACACCTTC. It codes for CASSFDSPPGYGYTF.

The chain recombines TRBV4-2 with TRBJ2-7; D perhaps matches TRBD2 (5 bases). The CDR3 is 15 residues long. The germline CDR1 and CDR2 sequences are LGHNA and YNFKEQ. V dropped 1 base and J dropped 3 bases, with 13 bases sitting between them. In DNA, the CDR3 is TGTGCCAGCAGCCAAGGAGGGCCGCTGTACTACGAGCAGTACTTC. Translation gives CASSQGGPLYYEQYF.

Note on this clone: The junction departs from the called germline gene at one end, perhaps through a read error. The chain is built from TRBV2 and TRBJ1-2; 12 bases are shared with TRBD1. The CDR3 sequence is 12 residues long. Per germline, CDR1 SNHLY and CDR2 FYNNEI. Written as DNA, the CDR3 is TGTGCCGGTGCCAAGGGACAGGGGGCGGCTCACTTC. This gives the protein CAGAKGQGAAHF.

The chain uses TRBV6-6 and TRBJ2-3, with 7 bases fitting TRBD2. The germline gives CDR1 MNHNY, CDR2 SVGAGI (reference sequence). The CDR3 has 15 amino acids. V lost 5 bases to trimming and J lost 2 bases; unmatched junction nucleotides: 7. The CDR3 is CASSKGLGITDTQYF. CDR3 nucleotides: TGTGCCAGCAGTAAAGGACTAGGTATCACAGATACGCAGTATTTT.